Below, 27 T cell receptor beta chains from the same sample are listed, as sequenced in a study of T-cell reconstitution after alpha-beta-depleted transplantation in children. The TCRbeta library was prepared with unique molecular identifiers. TCRdb ran MiXCR on the PCR reads and lists one entry per CDR3 protein. The table shows roughly 670,000 distinct CDR3 sequences, with about 12% occurring only once. The input for sequencing was PBMCs, taken before TCRalphabeta/CD19-depleted stem cell transplant. The receptors originated from a girl aged 2 to 10 with congenital amegakaryocytic thrombocytopenia, due to receive a stem cell transplant.

Many counts were recorded for this clonotype. The gene calls are TRBV20-1 and TRBJ2-7, with 8 nucleotides matching TRBD1. CDR3 size: 18 residues. V trimming: 0 bases; J trimming: 2 bases; junction bases outside the gene matches: 15. Germline V gene sequence: CDR1 DFQATT, CDR2 SNEGSKA (reference sequence). As DNA, the CDR3 is TGCAGTGCTAGAGATCTCGGAGAGACAGGGGACCCCCCCTACGAGCAGTACTTC. It codes for CSARDLGETGDPPYEQYF.

This chain joins TRBV19 and TRBJ2-6; tentatively, D is TRBD1 (5 bases). CDR3 length: 17 amino acids. V shed 5 bases and J shed 0 bases, with 14 bases lying between them. Per germline, CDR1 LNHDA and CDR2 SQIVND (reference sequence). CDR3 coding DNA: TGTGCCAGTAGTCAAACAGCAGGACACTCTGGGGCCAACGTCCTGACTTTC. It specifies CASSQTAGHSGANVLTF.

The chain combines TRBV10-3 with TRBJ2-6, with TRBD2 matching over 8 bases. Germline V gives CDR1 ENHRY, CDR2 SYGVKD. This CDR3 contains 14 residues. V dropped 7 bases and J dropped 1; count of bases not matched to a gene: 0. CDR3 nucleotide sequence: TGTGCCATCAAGCGGGAGTCTGGGGCCAACGTCCTGACTTTC. Encoded protein: CAIKRESGANVLTF.

V is TRBV12-3 or TRBV12-4 and J is TRBJ1-3; a weak D match, TRBD1 (5 bases). Trimming removed 6 bases from V and 3 bases from J, with 15 bases in between. The CDR3 runs 15 residues. The CDR3 loop is CASSSPMGVGNTIYF. Written as DNA, the CDR3 is TGTGCCAGCAGCAGCCCTATGGGGGTTGGAAACACCATATATTTT.

This clonotype was observed a handful of times. The rearrangement uses TRBV5-1 and TRBJ1-2; no reliable D call. V lost 1 base and J lost 3, with 13 bases in between. Germline V lookup: CDR1 SGHRS, CDR2 YFSETQ. The CDR3 has 15 amino acids. CDR3 in amino acids: CASSLYVGTDYGYTF. The CDR3 bases are TGCGCCAGCAGCTTGTACGTTGGAACAGACTATGGCTACACCTTC. Together with reference TRBV5-1 and TRBJ1-2, the CDR3 gives the full variable domain: KAGVTQTPRYLIKTRGQQVTLSCSPISGHRSVSWYQQTPGQGLQFLFEYFSETQRNKGNFPGRFSGRQFSNSRSEMNVSTLELGDSALYLCASSLYVGTDYGYTFGSGTRLTVV.

This clonotype was counted only a few times. J is TRBJ2-3 and V is TRBV20-1; TRBD2 aligns across 8 bases. The V gene's germline CDR1 is DFQATT and CDR2 SNEGSKA (reference sequence). The CDR3 runs to 14 residues. The ends lost 2 bases at V and 4 bases at J; junction bases unmatched: 5. CDR3 loop: CSARQGGGPDTQYF. CDR3 nucleotide sequence: TGCAGTGCTAGACAGGGCGGGGGGCCAGATACGCAGTATTTT.

The V call is TRBV7-9, the J call TRBJ2-7, with a weak D call TRBD1 (5 bases). The germline V gene has CDR1 SEHNR and CDR2 FQNEAQ (reference sequence). V lost 1 base, J lost 2 bases, and 15 bases lay in between. CDR3 length: 16 amino acids. The CDR3 loop is CASSLGWGQETYEQYF. CDR3 DNA sequence: TGTGCCAGCAGCTTAGGGTGGGGCCAGGAGACCTACGAGCAGTACTTC.

The chain recombines TRBV2 with TRBJ2-1, with no clear D. This CDR3 is 18 amino acids long. The V gene lost 1 base and the J gene lost 4 bases, with 20 bases spanning the gap. Germline loops: CDR1 SNHLY, CDR2 FYNNEI. CDR3 amino acids: CASSEGVMPRSKYNEQFF. The CDR3 coding sequence is TGTGCCAGCAGTGAAGGAGTTATGCCGCGGTCCAAATACAATGAGCAGTTCTTC. Full variable domain (missing parts from reference TRBV2 and TRBJ2-1): EPEVTQTPSHQVTQMGQEVILRCVPISNHLYFYWYRQILGQKVEFLVSFYNNEISEKSEIFDDQFSVERPDGSNFTLKIRSTKLEDSAMYFCASSEGVMPRSKYNEQFFGPGTRLTVL.

This clonotype was seen at least ten times. The CDR3: CASSSQLEQFF. The CDR3 bases are TGTGCCAGCAGTTCCCAACTAGAGCAGTTCTTC. This chain links TRBV6-5 with TRBJ2-1, with D uncertain. The CDR3 consists of 11 residues. V dropped 4 bases and J dropped 10 bases, with 8 bases sitting between them. The V gene's germline CDR1 is MNHEY and CDR2 SVGAGI.

This clonotype was observed many times. The gene calls are TRBV28 and TRBJ2-3; 10 nucleotides line up with TRBD2. The germline gives CDR1 MDHEN, CDR2 SYDVKM. The CDR3 extends over 20 amino acids. The V gene end was trimmed by 3 bases and the J gene end by 3 bases; junction bases not matched to a gene: 18. In DNA form, the CDR3 reads TGTGCCAGCAGTTTCACCCGGGGGGAAACTAGCGGGATGGGGACAGATACGCAGTATTTT. Translating it yields CASSFTRGETSGMGTDTQYF.

This clonotype was observed at least ten times. V gene TRBV7-8 combines with J gene TRBJ2-1; tentative D call: TRBD1 (6 bases). Germline assignment: CDR1 SGHVS and CDR2 FQNEAQ. The V end lost 1 base, the J end lost 8 bases, and 9 bases lay between the germline ends. CDR3 size: 13 residues. CDR3 in DNA: TGTGCCAGCAGCTTAGACAGGGAGTATGAGCAGTTCTTC. It yields the protein CASSLDREYEQFF.

This clonotype has ten or more counts. The rearrangement joins TRBV20-1 to TRBJ2-5, with 12 bases matching TRBD2. V lost 0 bases and J lost 7; bases outside the gene matches: 12. The CDR3 covers 17 residues. In germline, CDR1 is DFQATT, CDR2 SNEGSKA (reference sequence). CDR3 sequence (DNA): TGCAGTGCTAGAGATCTAGCGGGAGGGGGTCACGTAGCGACCCAGTACTTC. It yields the protein CSARDLAGGGHVATQYF.

This clonotype has a handful of counts. The chain combines TRBV18 with TRBJ1-5; 7 nucleotides agree with TRBD1. This CDR3 has 17 amino acids. Germline CDR1 KGHSH, CDR2 LQKENI. The junction had 9 bases not matched to a gene; V was cut back by 4 bases and J by 0 bases. CDR3 sequence: CASSLKQTGYSNQPQHF. CDR3 coding DNA: TGTGCCAGCTCACTAAAACAGACAGGGTATAGCAATCAGCCCCAGCATTTT.

This clonotype was recorded at least ten times. The rearrangement uses TRBV5-1 and TRBJ2-7, with TRBD2 matching over 7 bases. This CDR3 region has 15 residues. Germline V gives CDR1 SGHRS, CDR2 YFSETQ. Unmatched junction bases numbered 3, after V lost 0 bases and J lost 0 bases. The CDR3 bases are TGCGCCAGCAGCTTGGCGGCGGGAGTCTCCTACGAGCAGTACTTC. Translation: CASSLAAGVSYEQYF.

This clonotype showed up many times. The chain links TRBV7-9 to TRBJ2-1, with 10 bases fitting TRBD2. Germline values: CDR1 SEHNR, CDR2 FQNEAQ (reference sequence). V gave up 6 bases and J gave up 5 bases; unmatched junction bases: 7. CDR3 size: 15 residues. The CDR3 bases are TGTGCCAGCAGACCCCCCGGACTAGCGGACAATGAGCAGTTCTTC. Translating gives CASRPPGLADNEQFF.

This clonotype came up many times. This chain links TRBV5-1 with TRBJ1-1; D uncertain. Germline V CDR1 and CDR2: SGHRS, YFSETQ. V was pared by 1 base and J by 1 base, with 8 bases between. This CDR3 has 14 residues. CDR3 amino acids: CASSLYTANTEAFF. The DNA of the CDR3 is TGCGCCAGCAGCTTGTACACCGCGAACACTGAAGCTTTCTTT.

The gene calls are TRBV29-1 and TRBJ2-6; TRBD2 might be the D (6 bases). The CDR3 has 15 amino acids. Trimming shortened V by 6 bases and J by 0 bases, and 12 bases separated the two germline ends. Germline V gene lookup returns CDR1 SQVTM and CDR2 ANQGSEA. CDR3 DNA sequence: TGCAGCGTGCGGGGACGTAACTCTGGGGCCAACGTCCTGACTTTC. Its protein is CSVRGRNSGANVLTF. The full variable domain, in which reference TRBV29-1 and TRBJ2-6 provide the parts outside the CDR3, is SAVISQKPSRDICQRGTSLTIQCQVDSQVTMMFWYRQQPGQSLTLIATANQGSEATYESGFVIDKFPISRPNLTFSTLTVSNMSPEDSSIYLCSVRGRNSGANVLTFGAGSRLTVL.

This clonotype turned up a few times. This sequence joins TRBV29-1 and TRBJ1-1; 8 positions match TRBD1. Looked up from germline, CDR1 is SQVTM and CDR2 is ANQGSEA. The CDR3 has 14 amino acids. The J segment lost 2 bases and the V segment lost 3 bases, leaving 5 bases of the junction unmatched. CDR3 sequence (DNA): TGCAGCGTTGACCTTGGACAGGGTAACACTGAAGCTTTCTTT. Protein: CSVDLGQGNTEAFF.

Ten or more counts support this clonotype. The chain is built from TRBV5-6 and TRBJ2-2; D is undetermined. Germline V gene lookup returns CDR1 SGHDT and CDR2 YYEEEE. The CDR3 is 16 residues long. V shed 1 base and J shed 1 base, with 11 bases lying between them. The CDR3 region has the DNA TGTGCCAGCAGCTTGCGGGCAGAGCTGAACACCGGGGAGCTGTTTTTT. Translation gives CASSLRAELNTGELFF.

This clonotype came up a few times. The CDR3 nucleotides read TGTGCCAGCAGCTTATTTATAGCGACTGACACAGATACGCAGTATTTT. Its translation is CASSLFIATDTDTQYF. The chain combines TRBV7-9 with TRBJ2-3; perhaps TRBD2 as D (5 bases). Trimming pared 2 bases from V and 2 bases from J, leaving 14 bases between. The CDR3 sequence is 16 residues long. The germline gives CDR1 SEHNR, CDR2 FQNEAQ (reference sequence).

This clonotype was counted ten times or more. This chain joins TRBV20-1 and TRBJ1-1, with 7 bases identical to TRBD1. CDR1 DFQATT and CDR2 SNEGSKA come from the germline V gene (reference sequence). The junction had 22 bases not matched to a gene; V was cut back by 2 bases and J by 4 bases. This CDR3 spans 19 amino acids. CDR3 sequence (DNA): TGCAGTGCTAGAAAGACTAAATCCGAGACAGGGAGTTTAGGCACTGAAGCTTTCTTT. It codes for CSARKTKSETGSLGTEAFF.

Many counts were recorded for this clonotype. The chain recombines TRBV10-2 with TRBJ2-1; TRBD2 agrees at 10 bases. CDR3 length: 15 amino acids. V trimming: 6 bases; J trimming: 3 bases; junction bases outside the gene matches: 5. Germline assignment: CDR1 WSHSY and CDR2 SAAADI. The CDR3 DNA reads as TGCGCCAGCAGACTAGCGGGGACTTACTACAATGAGCAGTTCTTC. Amino acid sequence: CASRLAGTYYNEQFF.

This clonotype showed up just a few times. J is TRBJ2-7 and V is TRBV5-1; 8 bases agree with TRBD1. The germline V gene has CDR1 SGHRS and CDR2 YFSETQ. With V trimmed by 4 bases and J by 5 bases, 11 bases remained unmatched. The CDR3 has 15 amino acids. CDR3 nucleotides: TGCGCCAGCAGCCCCTTTGGGCAGGGGGCCAACGAGCAGTACTTC. It specifies CASSPFGQGANEQYF. The full variable domain, its missing parts supplied by reference TRBV5-1 and TRBJ2-7, is KAGVTQTPRYLIKTRGQQVTLSCSPISGHRSVSWYQQTPGQGLQFLFEYFSETQRNKGNFPGRFSGRQFSNSRSEMNVSTLELGDSALYLCASSPFGQGANEQYFGPGTRLTVT.

The sample holds a few counts of this clonotype. The chain carries TRBV11-2 and TRBJ2-7, with D unresolved. The CDR3 spans 11 residues. Between the trimmed V and J ends, which lost 5 bases and 3 bases, there was a span of 5 bases. Germline assignment: CDR1 SGHAT and CDR2 FQNNGV. CDR3 DNA sequence: TGTGCCAGCAGCGCCCACTACGAGCAGTACTTC. It encodes CASSAHYEQYF.

A few counts support this clonotype. The V call is TRBV20-1, the J call TRBJ2-1; no clear D. CDR3 length: 15 residues. V lost 3 bases, J lost 4 bases, and 16 bases lay in between. Germline CDR1 reads DFQATT; CDR2 reads SNEGSKA (reference sequence). The CDR3 sequence: CSASFLTFLYNEQFF. As DNA, the CDR3 is TGCAGTGCTAGCTTCCTAACCTTCTTGTACAATGAGCAGTTCTTC.

This clonotype was detected ten times or more. This rearrangement joins TRBV15 to TRBJ2-2; D unresolved. In germline, CDR1 is LNHNV, CDR2 YYDKDF (reference sequence). The CDR3 extends over 17 amino acids. Trimming shortened V by 3 bases and J by 0 bases, and 14 bases separated the two germline ends. The CDR3 region is CATSSDPMTANTGELFF. DNA of the CDR3: TGTGCCACCAGCAGTGACCCGATGACCGCGAACACCGGGGAGCTGTTTTTT.

This clonotype has ten or more counts. This chain links TRBV6-1 with TRBJ2-3, with TRBD1 matching over 11 bases. V gave up 5 bases and J gave up 5 bases; unmatched junction bases: 6. Germline CDR1 and CDR2: MNHNS and SASEGT. The CDR3 spans 15 residues. The CDR3 here is CASSIRDRGVDTQYF. Here the CDR3 DNA reads TGTGCCAGCAGTATCCGGGACAGGGGGGTAGATACGCAGTATTTT.